The next 22 T cell receptor beta chains were all read from a single sample in a study of CD8 T cells in ankylosing spondylitis. A single record per CDR3 protein comes from TCRdb applying MiXCR to the 5' RACE reads. The sample lists roughly 160,000 distinct CDR3 sequences, 9.8% seen once, with about 16% in the top ten. The sample consisted of blood, either unsorted or a sorted T cell fraction (not recorded which). The source is a female donor with ankylosing spondylitis or in good health (not recorded which).

This chain joins TRBV28 and TRBJ2-3; 9 bases are shared with TRBD2. After removal of 5 bases from V and 0 bases from J, the junction contained 9 bases not matched to a gene. The V gene's germline CDR1 is MDHEN and CDR2 SYDVKM. CDR3 size: 17 residues. CDR3 region: CASSGGRLAASTDTQYF. The DNA for the CDR3 is TGTGCCAGCAGTGGGGGGAGACTAGCGGCTAGCACAGATACGCAGTATTTT. Variable domain in full (rest from reference TRBV28 and TRBJ2-3): DVKVTQSSRYLVKRTGEKVFLECVQDMDHENMFWYRQDPGLGLRLIYFSYDVKMKEKGDIPEGYSVSREKKERFSLILESASTNQTSMYLCASSGGRLAASTDTQYFGPGTRLTVL.

This clonotype was seen a handful of times. The chain recombines TRBV7-9 with TRBJ1-2; weak D call: TRBD1 (5 bases). Trimming took 5 bases from V and 4 from J, leaving 8 bases between them. Germline CDR1 SEHNR, CDR2 FQNEAQ (reference sequence). This CDR3 has 12 residues. CDR3 loop: CASSPGPYGYTF. CDR3 nucleotides: TGTGCCAGCAGCCCGGGACCCTATGGCTACACCTTC.

As for this clonotype: At one of its ends the junction is not consistent with the germline gene, which may arise from a read error. The V and J genes are TRBV5-6 and TRBJ2-7; maybe TRBD2 (6 bases). Germline values: CDR1 SGHDT, CDR2 YYEEEE. The CDR3 has 13 amino acids. In nucleotides, the CDR3 is TGTGTCAGCGGCGGGGACGTTGACTACGAGCAGTACTTC. Residues: CVSGGDVDYEQYF. Filled out from reference TRBV5-6 and TRBJ2-7, the complete variable domain reads DAGVTQSPTHLIKTRGQQVTLRCSPKSGHDTVSWYQQALGQGPQFIFQYYEEEERQRGNFPDRFSGHQFPNYSSELNVNALLLGDSALYLCVSGGDVDYEQYFGPGTRLTVT.

Only a few counts were recorded for this clonotype. This chain uses TRBV9 with TRBJ2-1; D may be TRBD2 (5 bases). CDR1 SGDLS and CDR2 YYNGEE come from the germline V gene. Trimming pared 3 bases from V and 2 bases from J, leaving 9 bases between. This CDR3 is 14 amino acids long. CDR3 sequence: CASSADSAYNEQFF. The CDR3 bases are TGTGCCAGCAGCGCGGACTCAGCCTACAATGAGCAGTTCTTC.

This clonotype was seen many times. This chain uses TRBV4-3 with TRBJ1-2; D unclear. V was trimmed by 4 bases and J by 5 bases, leaving 11 bases between them. The CDR3 runs to 13 residues. Germline V gene lookup returns CDR1 LGHNA and CDR2 YSLEER. CDR3 loop: CASSPTGFYGYTF. CDR3 nucleotides: TGCGCCAGCAGCCCCACGGGGTTTTATGGCTACACCTTC.

This clonotype was seen ten or more times. The chain employs TRBV12-3 or TRBV12-4 and TRBJ2-1, with D uncertain. This CDR3 contains 12 residues. The ends were cut back, 3 bases at V and 6 bases at J, with 6 bases in the middle. CDR3 sequence (DNA): TGTGCCAGCAGTTTTGTATCCAATGAGCAGTTCTTC. Encoded protein: CASSFVSNEQFF.

This rearrangement joins TRBV12-3 or TRBV12-4 to TRBJ2-7; either TRBD1 or TRBD2 may fit D (5 bases each). The V gene lost 1 base and the J gene lost 2 bases, with 12 bases spanning the gap. CDR3 length: 15 amino acids. CDR3: CASSLGGLGAYEQYF. CDR3 sequence (DNA): TGTGCCAGCAGTTTAGGAGGGCTGGGGGCCTACGAGCAGTACTTC.

At least ten counts were recorded for this clonotype. The chain carries TRBV4-3 and TRBJ1-1, with D maybe TRBD1 (6 bases). From germline, CDR1 is LGHNA and CDR2 YSLEER. V was cut by 0 bases and J by 3 bases, with 8 bases left in between. This CDR3 has 14 residues. Here the CDR3 DNA reads TGCGCCAGCAGCCAAGATACAGGGTACACTGAAGCTTTCTTT. Translated, it gives CASSQDTGYTEAFF.

This clonotype was seen a handful of times. The CDR3 region has the DNA TGTGCCAGCAGCCCCCGGACAGGGACCCTCACAGATACGCAGTATTTT. Amino acids: CASSPRTGTLTDTQYF. V gene TRBV27 combines with J gene TRBJ2-3; 8 nucleotides line up with TRBD1. Germline V lookup: CDR1 MNHEY, CDR2 SMNVEV (reference sequence). CDR3 length equals 16 residues. V shed 6 bases, J shed 2 bases, and the junction held 10 bases outside the gene matches.

This clonotype came up many times. This chain uses TRBV12-3 or TRBV12-4 with TRBJ2-7, with D unclear. There are 13 residues in the CDR3. The V end was cut by 2 bases, the J end by 2 bases, with 7 bases between. The CDR3 loop reads CASSLSGTYEQYF. DNA for the CDR3: TGTGCCAGCAGTTTATCCGGAACCTACGAGCAGTACTTC.

This clonotype occurred many times. The chain joins TRBV12-3 or TRBV12-4 to TRBJ2-5; the D is unclear. Deletions cut 0 bases from V and 4 bases from J, with 3 bases between. The CDR3 runs to 12 residues. CDR3 sequence (DNA): TGTGCCAGCAGTTTAGCGCTAGAGACCCAGTACTTC. Translated, it gives CASSLALETQYF.

The chain has TRBV6-1 and TRBJ1-6, with D perhaps TRBD1 (6 bases). This CDR3 region has 16 residues. Deletions cut 7 bases from V and 3 bases from J, with 16 bases between. Germline values: CDR1 MNHNS, CDR2 SASEGT. The CDR3 sequence is CASTKGGSLYNSPLHF. As DNA, the CDR3 is TGTGCCAGCACCAAGGGGGGCAGCCTCTATAATTCACCCCTCCACTTT.

Only a few counts were recorded for this clonotype. This rearrangement joins TRBV20-1 to TRBJ2-7; D is undetermined. The CDR3 has 13 amino acids. Trimming shortened V by 3 bases and J by 3 bases, and 12 bases separated the two germline ends. CDR1 DFQATT and CDR2 SNEGSKA come from the germline V gene (reference sequence). The CDR3 sequence: CSASEFTVYEQYF. The CDR3 DNA is TGCAGTGCTAGTGAATTCACCGTCTACGAGCAGTACTTC.

This clonotype was detected many times. The chain joins TRBV7-2 to TRBJ2-1; 8 positions match TRBD1. Germline V lookup: CDR1 SGHTA, CDR2 FQGNSA. Trimming cost V 4 bases and J 5 bases; bases outside gene matches: 4. CDR3 size: 14 residues. The DNA for the CDR3 is TGTGCCAGCAGCTGGGGACAGGAGAACAATGAGCAGTTCTTC. Its protein is CASSWGQENNEQFF. The whole variable domain, remainder taken from reference TRBV7-2 and TRBJ2-1, is GAGVSQSPSNKVTEKGKDVELRCDPISGHTALYWYRQSLGQGLEFLIYFQGNSAPDKSGLPSDRFSAERTGGSVSTLTIQRTQQEDSAVYLCASSWGQENNEQFFGPGTRLTVL.

This rearrangement joins TRBV5-1 to TRBJ2-1, with D perhaps matching TRBD1 (5 bases). The CDR3 consists of 16 residues. CDR1 and CDR2 from the germline V gene are SGHRS and YFSETQ. Trimming cost V 3 bases and J 8 bases, with 21 bases left between them. CDR3 residues: CASSSPEDKGEHEQFF. CDR3 in DNA: TGCGCCAGCAGCTCACCCGAGGACAAAGGGGAACATGAGCAGTTCTTC.

The CDR3 sequence: CASSFTGTGYTF. The DNA for the CDR3 is TGTGCCAGCAGCTTTACAGGGACTGGCTACACCTTC. The V and J genes are TRBV9 and TRBJ1-2; TRBD1 is a possible D gene (6 bases). Germline V gives CDR1 SGDLS, CDR2 YYNGEE. The CDR3 contains 12 residues. V was clipped by 4 bases and J by 7 bases, with 11 bases between them.

This clonotype occurred a few times. V gene TRBV7-9 combines with J gene TRBJ2-5; TRBD2 matches at 7 bases. V dropped 1 base and J dropped 5; count of bases not matched to a gene: 13. The CDR3 runs 17 residues. The V gene's germline CDR1 is SEHNR and CDR2 FQNEAQ (reference sequence). The CDR3 reads CASSLVGGGRLEETQYF. The DNA for the CDR3 is TGTGCCAGCAGCTTAGTCGGCGGGGGACGGTTGGAGGAGACCCAGTACTTC.

This clonotype has just a few counts. The chain couples TRBV20-1 to TRBJ2-7; no reliable D call. In germline, CDR1 is DFQATT, CDR2 SNEGSKA (reference sequence). The V end lost 2 bases, the J end lost 4 bases, and 6 bases lay between the germline ends. This CDR3 has 11 residues. The CDR3 loop is CSARFQYEQYF. DNA for the CDR3: TGCAGTGCTAGATTCCAGTACGAGCAGTACTTC.

The sample holds many counts of this clonotype. One end of the junction does not line up with germline, which may come from a read error. The CDR3 reads CASSLAGDEQFF. The DNA of the CDR3 is TGTGCCAGCAGTCTAGCGGGAGATGAGCAGTTCTTC. The rearrangement uses TRBV5-1 and TRBJ2-1, with TRBD2 matching over 10 bases. The CDR3 sequence is 12 residues long. Germline CDR1 SGHRS, CDR2 YFSETQ.

The chain carries TRBV27 and TRBJ2-7, with D perhaps matching TRBD1 (5 bases). The CDR3 runs to 13 residues. Germline lookup yields CDR1 MNHEY and CDR2 SMNVEV (reference sequence). V dropped 8 bases and J dropped 3 bases, with 14 bases sitting between them. The CDR3, as DNA: TGTGCCAGCGGCTTAGGACAAGACTACGAGCAGTACTTC. This sequence encodes CASGLGQDYEQYF.

This clonotype has at least ten counts. This rearrangement joins TRBV29-1 to TRBJ2-2; TRBD2 agrees at 7 bases. This CDR3 region has 14 residues. Trimming at V came to 4 bases and at J to 0 bases, leaving 2 bases not matched to a gene. Germline V gene data show CDR1 as SQVTM and CDR2 as ANQGSEA. Here the CDR3 DNA reads TGCAGCGTTGTGGGGGGGGCGAACACCGGGGAGCTGTTTTTT. The encoded protein is CSVVGGANTGELFF.

CDR3 DNA sequence: TGTGCCACCAGTGACCAAGCGGGACCTAGCACAGATACGCAGTATTTT. Its protein product is CATSDQAGPSTDTQYF. J is TRBJ2-3 and V is TRBV24-1; TRBD2 matches at 7 bases. The CDR3 runs 16 residues. Germline values: CDR1 KGHDR, CDR2 SFDVKD. V was clipped by 4 bases and J by 0 bases; unmatched bases: 6.